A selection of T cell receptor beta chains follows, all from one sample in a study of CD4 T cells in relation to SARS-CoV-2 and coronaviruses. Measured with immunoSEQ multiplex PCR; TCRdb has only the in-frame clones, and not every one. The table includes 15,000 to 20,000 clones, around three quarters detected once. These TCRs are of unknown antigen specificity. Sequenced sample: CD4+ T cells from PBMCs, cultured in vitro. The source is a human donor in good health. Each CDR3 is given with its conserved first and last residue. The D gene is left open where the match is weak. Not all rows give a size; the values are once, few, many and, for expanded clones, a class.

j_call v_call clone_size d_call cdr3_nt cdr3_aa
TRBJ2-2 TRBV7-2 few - TGTGCCAGCAGCTCCCAGCGGAGCGCGAACACCGGGGAGCTGTTTTTT CASSSQRSANTGELFF
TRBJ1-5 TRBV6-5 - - TGTGCCAGCAGAGCCTCGGGTGAACGGCAGCCCCAGCATTTT CASRASGERQPQHF
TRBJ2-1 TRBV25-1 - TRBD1 TGTGCCAGCAGTGAATATGGACAGGGGGTCTTTAATGAGCAGTTCTTC CASSEYGQGVFNEQFF
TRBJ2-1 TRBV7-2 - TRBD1 TGTGCCAGCAGCCTGCGACAGGGGAACTACAATGAGCAGTTCTTC CASSLRQGNYNEQFF
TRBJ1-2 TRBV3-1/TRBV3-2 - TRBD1 TGTGCCAGCAGCCGAGACAGGGGAAACTATGGCTACACCTTC CASSRDRGNYGYTF
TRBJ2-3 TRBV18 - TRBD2 TGTGCCAGCTCACCGGTAGCGGGAGCCACAGATACGCAGTATTTT CASSPVAGATDTQYF
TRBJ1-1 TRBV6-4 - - TGTGCCAGCAGACCCATGGGAGAAGAGACTGAAGCTTTCTTT CASRPMGEETEAFF
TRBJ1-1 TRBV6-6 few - TGTGCCAGCACCGGACTGGGAGAAGCTTTCTTT CASTGLGEAFF
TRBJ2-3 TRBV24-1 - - TGTGCCACGGGCACAGATACGCAGTATTTT CATGTDTQYF
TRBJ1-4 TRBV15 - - TGTGCCACCAGCAGTTCAGGGGCGAGGTTCCGGGAAAAACTGTTTTTT CATSSSGARFREKLFF
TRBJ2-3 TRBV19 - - TGTGCCAGTAAAGCAGGGTCTAGCACAGATACGCAGTATTTT CASKAGSSTDTQYF
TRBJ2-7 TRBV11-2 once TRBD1 TGTGCCAGCAGCCCGACAAATCGACAGGGTCGCTACGAGCAGTACTTC CASSPTNRQGRYEQYF
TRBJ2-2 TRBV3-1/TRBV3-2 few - TGTGCCAGCAGCCAAGTCGATAACACCGGGGAGCTGTTTTTT CASSQVDNTGELFF
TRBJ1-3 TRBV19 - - TGTGCCAGTATGGATAAGGGAGTTCCTGGAAACACCATATATTTT CASMDKGVPGNTIYF
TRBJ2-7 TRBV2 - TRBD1 TGTGCCAGATCCAGGGGGTTGACCTACGAGCAGTACTTC CARSRGLTYEQYF
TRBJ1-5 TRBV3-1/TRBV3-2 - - TGTGCCAGCAGCGTAACCGGTGATCAGCCCCAGCATTTT CASSVTGDQPQHF
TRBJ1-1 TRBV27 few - TGTGCCAGCAGTTGGTCGCGGCTCTCCATGAACACTGAAGCTTTCTTT CASSWSRLSMNTEAFF
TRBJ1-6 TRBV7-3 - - TGTGCCAGCAGCCCCCGTCCTAATTCACCCCTCCACTTT CASSPRPNSPLHF
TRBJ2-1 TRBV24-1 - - TGTGCCACTTCCGGTCAAAATGAGCAGTTCTTC CATSGQNEQFF
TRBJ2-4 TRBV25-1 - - TGTGCCAGCAGTGAATCCGGGACACCATACAAAAACATTCAGTACTTC CASSESGTPYKNIQYF
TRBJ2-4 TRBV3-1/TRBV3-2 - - TGTGCCAGCAGCCAAGACCAGCACATTCAGTACTTC CASSQDQHIQYF
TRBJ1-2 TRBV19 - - TGTGCCAGTAAAGACCGGGGGGACGGTTCTTATGGCTACACCTTC CASKDRGDGSYGYTF
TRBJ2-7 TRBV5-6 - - TGTGCCAGCAGCTTCCGCTCTAGGTCCTACGAGCAGTACTTC CASSFRSRSYEQYF
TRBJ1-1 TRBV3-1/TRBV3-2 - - TGTGCCAGCAGCCAATTTGCCAGGTCAAACGAAGCTTTCTTT CASSQFARSNEAFF
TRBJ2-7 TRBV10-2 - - TGCGCCAGCAGTGGCACGGGACCCTCCGAGCAGTACTTC CASSGTGPSEQYF
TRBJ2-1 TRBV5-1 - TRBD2 TGCGCCAGCAGCGGGGGTAGCGGGAGCTCCTACAATGAGCAGTTCTTC CASSGGSGSSYNEQFF
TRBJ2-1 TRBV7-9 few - TGTGCCAGCAGCCAAGGACGGATGGACAATGAGCAGTTCTTC CASSQGRMDNEQFF
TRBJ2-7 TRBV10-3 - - TGTGCCACAACGTTTGGGGCCTCTCTTTTAATGGGCTCCTACGAGCAGTACTTC CATTFGASLLMGSYEQYF
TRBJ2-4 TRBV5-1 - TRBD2 TGCGCCAGCAGCCCCGGCGGGGGTGCCAAAAACATTCAGTACTTC CASSPGGGAKNIQYF
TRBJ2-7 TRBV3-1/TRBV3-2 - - TGTGCCAGCAGCCAAGCCGTGCCCCCCTACGAGCAGTACTTC CASSQAVPPYEQYF
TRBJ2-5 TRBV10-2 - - TGCGCCAGCAGGGACCCCTGGGGAGAGACCCAGTACTTC CASRDPWGETQYF
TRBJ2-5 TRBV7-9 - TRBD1 TGTGCCAGCAGCAGGGGACAGGGCCAAGAGACCCAGTACTTC CASSRGQGQETQYF
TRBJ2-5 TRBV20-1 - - TGCAGTGGGTGGCGCCAAGAGACCCAGTACTTC CSGWRQETQYF
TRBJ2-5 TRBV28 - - TGTGCCAGCAGTTTAGTGGGGGGCCGAGAGACCCAGTACTTC CASSLVGGRETQYF
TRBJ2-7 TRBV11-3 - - TGTGCCAGCAGCTTACCCGGGAGTCACGAGCAGTACTTC CASSLPGSHEQYF
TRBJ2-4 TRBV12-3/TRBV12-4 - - TGTGCCAGCAGATCGACAGGGAGGGACATTCAGTACTTC CASRSTGRDIQYF
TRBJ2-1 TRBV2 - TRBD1 TGTGCCAGCAGTGGGGACAGCAATGAGCAGTTCTTC CASSGDSNEQFF
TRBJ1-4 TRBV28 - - TGTGCCAGCAGTTTCGTGGGGGCGAGAGCTAATGAAAAACTGTTTTTT CASSFVGARANEKLFF
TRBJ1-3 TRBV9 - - TGTGCCAGCAGCGTAGCAGTAAGGAACTCTGGAAACACCATATATTTT CASSVAVRNSGNTIYF
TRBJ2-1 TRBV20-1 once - TGCAGTGCTAGTAATATCTGGCAGGGGACCTACAATGAGCAGTTCTTC CSASNIWQGTYNEQFF
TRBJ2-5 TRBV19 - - TGTGCCAGTAGCAGGACAGCGAACCCCCAAGAGACCCAGTACTTC CASSRTANPQETQYF
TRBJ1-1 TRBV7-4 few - TGTGCCAGCAGCTTAGATGAAGGGGAGGGTGCTTTCTTT CASSLDEGEGAFF
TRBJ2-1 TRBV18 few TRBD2 TGTGCCAGCTCACCAGGGACTAGCGGGTTTAATGAGCAGTTCTTC CASSPGTSGFNEQFF
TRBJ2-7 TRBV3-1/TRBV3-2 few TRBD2 TGTGCCAGCAGCCAAAGCCTAGGACTAGCGGGAAGCTACGAGCAGTACTTC CASSQSLGLAGSYEQYF
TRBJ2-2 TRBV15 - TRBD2 TGTGCCACCAGCAGAGATAGAACTAGCGGGAGTATCGGGGAGCTGTTTTTT CATSRDRTSGSIGELFF
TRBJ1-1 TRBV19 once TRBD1 TGTGCCAGTAGTAACCGGACAGGCAACACTGAAGCTTTCTTT CASSNRTGNTEAFF